One sample yielded the 23 T cell receptor beta chains listed below, sequenced in a study of sequential checkpoint blockade in melanoma. Assay: immunoSEQ multiplex PCR; the TCRdb copy retains only in-frame clones and omits some. Altogether thousands of clones are present, around a sixth being singletons, with the ten largest covering approximately 23%. The treatment was: randomized to nivolumab then ipilimumab (arm A) or the reverse (arm B). The sample was tumor tissue (inferred from file names), taken from a patient given nivolumab and ipilimumab in sequence. The receptor set was obtained from a human donor with melanoma.

The chain recombines TRBV9 with TRBJ1-2; TRBD1 matches 7 bases. The germline V gene has CDR1 SGDLS and CDR2 YYNGEE. With 6 bases clipped from V and 6 bases from J, the junction kept 14 bases outside the gene matches. CDR3 length: 15 amino acids. CDR3: CASKSSWTGEHGYTF. DNA of the CDR3: TGTGCCAGCAAATCGTCATGGACAGGCGAGCATGGCTACACCTTC.

This clone was counted at least ten times. This chain joins TRBV11-3 and TRBJ2-5; TRBD2 might be the D (6 bases). Germline lookup yields CDR1 SGHNT and CDR2 YENEEA. The length of the CDR3 is 16 residues. The V end lost 5 bases, the J end lost 4 bases, and 20 bases lay between the germline ends. CDR3 sequence: CASSQGNVGGSETQYF. The DNA for the CDR3 is TGTGCCAGCAGCCAAGGGAATGTAGGAGGGTCAGAGACCCAGTACTTC.

This sequence joins TRBV21-1 and TRBJ1-4; whether TRBD1, the table's D call, matches the DNA was not checked. TRBV21-1 is a listed pseudogene. The CDR3 is made up of 14 amino acids. The CDR3 region has the DNA TGTGCCAGCAGCTTGGGCAGGGGGTATGAAAAACTGTTTTTT. Its translation: CASSLGRGYEKLFF.

This clone was seen repeatedly, ten times or more. The CDR3 sequence is CASSIRTGPGANVLTF. CDR3 nucleotides: TGTGCCAGCAGCATAAGGACAGGGCCCGGGGCCAACGTCCTGACTTTC. The chain uses TRBV11-3 and TRBJ2-6; 8 positions agree with TRBD1. The ends lost 5 bases at V and 4 bases at J; junction bases unmatched: 7. Germline CDR1 and CDR2: SGHNT and YENEEA. This CDR3 contains 16 residues.

The V call is TRBV6-8, the J call TRBJ1-2; 8 positions match TRBD1. This CDR3 region has 15 residues. CDR1 is MNHGY, CDR2 SAAAGT, per germline. The junction had 10 bases not matched to a gene; V was cut back by 5 bases and J by 5 bases. The DNA of the CDR3 is TGTGCCAGCAGTGACCTCGGTCAGGGGGCTTATGGCTACACCTTC. This gives the protein CASSDLGQGAYGYTF.

This chain links TRBV5-1 with TRBJ2-1, with 16 nucleotides matching TRBD2. This CDR3 is 20 amino acids long. Germline loops: CDR1 SGHRS, CDR2 YFSETQ. V lost 3 bases, J lost 2 bases, and 11 bases stayed unmatched. The CDR3 DNA reads as TGCGCCAGCAGCTCTTCCTCGGGACTAGCGGGGGGGTATCCCTACAATGAGCAGTTCTTC. Its protein is CASSSSSGLAGGYPYNEQFF.

This clone has just a few counts. This rearrangement joins TRBV28 to TRBJ1-5; unclear D gene. The ends were cut back, 3 bases at V and 5 bases at J, with 5 bases in the middle. Germline CDR1 MDHEN, CDR2 SYDVKM. This CDR3 comprises 12 residues. This CDR3 reads CASSLGYQPQHF. CDR3 DNA: TGTGCCAGCAGTTTGGGTTATCAGCCCCAGCATTTT.

This clone was seen more than once but under ten times. The rearrangement joins TRBV6-8 to TRBJ2-2; no reliable D call. Germline-derived CDR1 and CDR2 are MNHGY and SAAAGT. This CDR3 region has 12 residues. V was pared by 2 bases and J by 7 bases, with 5 bases between. For the CDR3, the DNA is TGTGCCAGCAGTTACGGCGGCGGGGAGCTGTTTTTT. Amino acid sequence: CASSYGGGELFF.

The gene calls are TRBV9 and TRBJ2-7; D gene ambiguous. V was cut by 4 bases and J by 5 bases, with 19 bases left in between. The CDR3 contains 15 residues. Germline CDR1 and CDR2: SGDLS and YYNGEE. The DNA of the CDR3 is TGTGCCAGCAGCCCGATAGTGAGTTTTGGCCACGAGCAGTACTTC. Translating it yields CASSPIVSFGHEQYF.

There are a few counts of this clone. The rearrangement joins TRBV6-8 to TRBJ1-1; 8 bases fit TRBD1. Unmatched junction bases numbered 22, after V lost 7 bases and J lost 0 bases. From germline, CDR1 is MNHGY and CDR2 SAAAGT. The CDR3 totals 20 residues. Here the CDR3 reads CASTPTPEPRQGRLNTEAFF. CDR3 in DNA: TGTGCCAGCACCCCCACACCGGAACCCAGACAGGGGCGATTGAACACTGAAGCTTTCTTT.

This clone appeared many times. The chain has TRBV12-2 and TRBJ2-3; TRBD2 reflects the table's D call only, with no check against the DNA. TRBV12-2 is described as a pseudogene. The length of the CDR3 is 15 residues. CDR3 region: CASQLAGGAGDTQYF. The CDR3 coding sequence is TGTGCCAGTCAACTAGCGGGGGGCGCGGGAGATACGCAGTATTTT.

V gene TRBV9 combines with J gene TRBJ2-5, with D tentatively TRBD1 or TRBD2 (5 bases each). Germline-derived CDR1 and CDR2 are SGDLS and YYNGEE. The CDR3 runs to 17 residues. Trimming took off 4 bases at V and 5 bases at J, with 24 bases between the two ends. The CDR3 loop reads CASSPGQASRVWETQYF. The CDR3 nucleotides are TGTGCCAGCAGCCCCGGCCAGGCTAGCAGGGTATGGGAGACCCAGTACTTC.

V gene TRBV5-1 combines with J gene TRBJ2-3; D is unresolved. The CDR3 is 14 amino acids. The V end lost 2 bases, the J end lost 2 bases, and 9 bases lay between the germline ends. CDR1 SGHRS and CDR2 YFSETQ come from the germline V gene. CDR3: CASSFGRLTDTQYF. The CDR3 DNA is TGCGCCAGCAGCTTCGGGCGACTCACAGATACGCAGTATTTT.

The CDR3 sequence is CASSQGTSSGANVLTF. The CDR3 DNA reads as TGCGCCAGCAGCCAAGGGACTAGCTCTGGGGCCAACGTCCTGACTTTC. This chain joins TRBV23-1 and TRBJ2-6; 8 bases align to TRBD2. TRBV23-1 is sorted into the ORF group, with uncertain function. The V segment lost 6 bases and the J segment 0 bases; nucleotides outside the gene matches: 4. The CDR3 loop spans 16 amino acids.

By share, this clone ranks as medium-sized. The chain employs TRBV11-3 and TRBJ2-1; 8 bases are shared with TRBD2. From germline, CDR1 is SGHNT and CDR2 YENEEA. This CDR3 region has 14 residues. V was clipped by 4 bases and J by 4 bases; unmatched bases: 3. The CDR3 region has the DNA TGTGCCAGCAGCTCAATAGCGGGGTACAATGAGCAGTTCTTC. Translation gives CASSSIAGYNEQFF.

Sample share makes this clone medium-sized. As DNA, the CDR3 is TGTGCCAGCAGCGTAGGACAGGCTCCCTCATATAATTCACCCCTCCACTTT. Translation: CASSVGQAPSYNSPLHF. The rearrangement joins TRBV9 to TRBJ1-6; a possible D gene is TRBD1 (6 bases). The V end lost 0 bases, the J end lost 4 bases, and 14 bases lay between the germline ends. The CDR3 runs 17 residues. In germline, CDR1 is SGDLS, CDR2 YYNGEE.

The chain has TRBV10-2 and TRBJ2-6, with a weak D call TRBD1 (5 bases). The V gene lost 8 bases and the J gene lost 1 base, with 9 bases spanning the gap. The germline V gene encodes CDR1 WSHSY and CDR2 SAAADI. This CDR3 has 14 amino acids. CDR3 residues: CASSGRSGANVLTF. The CDR3 nucleotides read TGCGCCAGCTCAGGGCGATCTGGGGCCAACGTCCTGACTTTC.

This rearrangement joins TRBV19 to TRBJ1-5, with D tentatively TRBD1 (6 bases). Trimming took 6 bases from V and 4 from J, leaving 7 bases between them. From germline, CDR1 is LNHDA and CDR2 SQIVND (reference sequence). This CDR3 comprises 12 residues. CDR3 sequence: CASRTGNQPQHF. The CDR3 coding sequence is TGTGCCAGTAGAACAGGGAATCAGCCCCAGCATTTT.

This clone occurred many times. The V gene is TRBV4-1, the J gene TRBJ1-6; the match to TRBD1 covers 8 bases. Germline CDR1 MGHRA, CDR2 YSYEKL. The CDR3 contains 19 residues. With 1 base clipped from V and 7 bases from J, the junction kept 15 bases outside the gene matches. CDR3 in DNA: TGCGCCAGCAGCCAAGGACCGACCGTGACAGGGGTCGGGAATTCACCCCTCCACTTT. It specifies CASSQGPTVTGVGNSPLHF.

This chain joins TRBV23-1 and TRBJ1-2; D remains ambiguous. TRBV23-1 is reported as an ORF; its role is uncertain. This CDR3 has 13 residues. V lost 6 bases and J lost 4, with 12 bases in between. CDR3 in amino acids: CASSLGQIYGYTF. The CDR3 bases are TGCGCCAGCAGCTTGGGCCAGATCTATGGCTACACCTTC.

This sequence joins TRBV19 and TRBJ1-5, with D tentatively TRBD1 (5 bases). There are 14 residues in the CDR3. Germline CDR1 is LNHDA and CDR2 is SQIVND (reference sequence). V gave up 6 bases and J gave up 5 bases, with 14 bases separating them. The CDR3 sequence is CASRTWGTDQPQHF. CDR3 in DNA: TGTGCCAGTAGGACCTGGGGGACGGATCAGCCCCAGCATTTT.

There are a few counts of this clone. The chain recombines TRBV6-8 with TRBJ1-5; tentative D call: TRBD1 (5 bases). The CDR3 loop spans 15 amino acids. Trimming left V 8 bases short and J 3 bases short, with 17 bases between. Per the germline V gene, CDR1 is MNHGY and CDR2 is SAAAGT. CDR3: CASVGGRGNNQPQHF. CDR3 in DNA: TGTGCCAGCGTCGGGGGGAGGGGCAACAATCAGCCCCAGCATTTT.

The sample holds a few counts of this clone. The rearrangement uses TRBV18 and TRBJ1-1; D is unresolved. CDR3 length equals 14 residues. The ends were cut back, 6 bases at V and 0 bases at J, with 11 bases in the middle. In germline, CDR1 is KGHSH, CDR2 LQKENI. Here the CDR3 DNA reads TGTGCCAGCTCCCAGGCCACCATGAACACTGAAGCTTTCTTT. It translates to CASSQATMNTEAFF.